The clone carrying this T cell receptor (beta chain) has ten or more counts. The V segment lost 3 bases and the J segment 1 base; nucleotides outside the gene matches: 3. The germline V gene encodes CDR1 KGHDR and CDR2 SFDVKD. The CDR3 has 16 amino acids. Stated time point: sample taken at primary tumor resection. Unsorted tumor, nontumor lung tissue or cryopreserved PBMC supplied the whole RNA. These data come from a study of spatial heterogeneity in lung cancer. Each CDR3 protein is one row after TCRdb ran MiXCR on the 5' RACE reads. Of some 100,000 distinct CDR3 sequences detected, under 9% appear once; the ten largest clones hold less than 9%.

The material sequenced was PBMCs, taken at surgery. This sequence was found in a male donor with early-stage non-small cell lung cancer. The genes are TRBV24-1 and TRBJ2-3; 10 bases agree with TRBD2. The DNA of the CDR3 is TGTGCCACCAGTGATCCTGGGACTAGCGGCACAGATACGCAGTATTTT. Its protein is CATSDPGTSGTDTQYF.